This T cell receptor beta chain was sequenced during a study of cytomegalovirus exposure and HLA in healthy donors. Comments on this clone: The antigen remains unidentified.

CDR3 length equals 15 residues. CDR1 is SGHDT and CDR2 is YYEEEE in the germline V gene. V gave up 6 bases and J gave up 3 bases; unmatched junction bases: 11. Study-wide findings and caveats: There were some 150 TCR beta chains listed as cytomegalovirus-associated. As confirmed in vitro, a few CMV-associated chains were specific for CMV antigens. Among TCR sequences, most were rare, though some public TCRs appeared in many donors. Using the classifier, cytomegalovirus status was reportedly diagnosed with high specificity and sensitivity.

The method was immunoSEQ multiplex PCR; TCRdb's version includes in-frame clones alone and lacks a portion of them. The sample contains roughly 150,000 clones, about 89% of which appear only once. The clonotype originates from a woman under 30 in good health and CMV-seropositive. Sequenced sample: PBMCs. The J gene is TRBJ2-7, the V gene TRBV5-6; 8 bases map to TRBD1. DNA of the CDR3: TGTGCCAGCACCCAGGGGGCAGGGGGTTTCTACGAGCAGTACTTC. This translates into CASTQGAGGFYEQYF. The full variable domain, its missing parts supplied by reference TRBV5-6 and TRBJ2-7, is DAGVTQSPTHLIKTRGQQVTLRCSPKSGHDTVSWYQQALGQGPQFIFQYYEEEERQRGNFPDRFSGHQFPNYSSELNVNALLLGDSALYLCASTQGAGGFYEQYFGPGTRLTVT.